The clone carrying this TCR beta chain came up many times. Unique molecular identifiers were built into the TCRbeta library. Via MiXCR, TCRdb re-called the PCR reads, giving one row per CDR3 protein. The sample records about 340,000 distinct CDR3 sequences, more than 10% being singletons. This sample is part of a study of T-cell reconstitution after alpha-beta-depleted transplantation in children. The sequence was obtained from a human donor who donated a stem cell graft to a child with Fanconi anemia. Sequenced here: PBMCs, sampled from the stem cell graft.

The CDR3 nucleotides read TGTGCCATCAGCACGGGGGGCGCTTGGTACTTC. It is translated as CAISTGGAWYF. The chain uses TRBV10-3 and TRBJ2-7; tentatively, D is TRBD2 (7 bases). The CDR3 runs 11 residues. Trimming left V 6 bases short and J 12 bases short, with 15 bases between. CDR1 and CDR2 from the germline V gene are ENHRY and SYGVKD.